The subject of this entry is one TCR beta chain. Its target is not known. These data belong to a study of cytomegalovirus exposure and HLA in healthy donors. Study-wide results and caveats: The study listed 164 cytomegalovirus-associated TCR beta chains. When a later analysis compared HLA-associated TCR beta chains with equally common others, the HLA-associated chains turned out to be more clonally expanded and to have lower generation probabilities.

CDR1 and CDR2 from the germline V gene are MNHNS and SASEGT. Trimming left V 6 bases short and J 5 bases short, with 11 bases between. The CDR3 is made up of 13 amino acids. A multiplex PCR was run with 60 Vbeta primers and 13 Jbeta primers. Profiling relied on immunoSEQ multiplex PCR, and the TCRdb table lists in-frame clones only, not all of them. The sample consists of about 170,000 clones, about four fifths of them appearing once. The J gene is TRBJ2-1, the V gene TRBV6-1, with D possibly being TRBD2 (6 bases). Sample: PBMCs. The clonotype was recovered from a woman in her late teens or twenties in good health and CMV-seronegative. This CDR3 is CASRRDFDNEQFF. The CDR3 DNA reads TGTGCCAGCAGACGGGACTTCGACAATGAGCAGTTCTTC.